The 14 T cell receptor beta chains in this list originate from one sample, sequenced in a study of CD8 T cells in ankylosing spondylitis. TCRdb re-called the 5' RACE reads with MiXCR, one entry per CDR3 protein. The sample lists about 220,000 distinct CDR3 sequences; 8% to 11% were seen once. Sequencing was done on a sample of blood, either unsorted or a sorted T cell fraction (not recorded which). All receptors derive from a male donor with ankylosing spondylitis or in good health (not recorded which).

This clonotype was counted ten times or more. The chain links TRBV20-1 to TRBJ2-2; unclear D gene. Trimming cost V 0 bases and J 7 bases, with 9 bases left between them. Germline V lookup: CDR1 DFQATT, CDR2 SNEGSKA (reference sequence). CDR3 length: 13 amino acids. This chain's CDR3 is CSARDSFGGELFF. The CDR3 bases are TGCAGTGCTAGAGATTCCTTTGGCGGGGAGCTGTTTTTT.

This clonotype came up a few times. V gene TRBV29-1 combines with J gene TRBJ2-1; TRBD2 agrees at 9 bases. Germline V gene sequence: CDR1 SQVTM, CDR2 ANQGSEA. V gave up 3 bases and J gave up 5 bases; unmatched junction bases: 17. The CDR3 totals 18 residues. This CDR3 reads CSVDRDPRAGGPHNEQFF. Here the CDR3 DNA reads TGCAGCGTTGACCGGGACCCTAGGGCGGGGGGGCCCCACAATGAGCAGTTCTTC.

This clonotype was observed many times. The chain carries TRBV12-3 or TRBV12-4 and TRBJ1-5; perhaps TRBD1 as D (6 bases). CDR3 length: 14 amino acids. V was cut by 3 bases and J by 7 bases, with 13 bases left in between. The CDR3 DNA is TGTGCCAGCAGTTTGGGGGGGCGGGGACAGCCCCAGCATTTT. This translates into CASSLGGRGQPQHF.

This clonotype was observed many times. The gene calls are TRBV7-3 and TRBJ2-5, with 10 positions matching TRBD2. The CDR3 length is 15 residues. Trimming removed 3 bases from V and 5 bases from J; junction bases left unmatched: 6. CDR1 is SGHTA, CDR2 FQGTGA, per germline. The CDR3 is CASSLSGGGLETQYF. The CDR3 DNA follows: TGTGCCAGCAGCTTGAGCGGGGGGGGTTTGGAGACCCAGTACTTC.

The genes are TRBV3-1 and TRBJ2-5, with D possibly TRBD1 on 6 matching bases. The CDR3 has 16 amino acids. CDR1 is LGHDT and CDR2 is YNNKEL in the germline V gene (reference sequence). The germline V and J ends were trimmed by 1 base and 2 bases, with 14 bases remaining between them. The CDR3 DNA sequence: TGTGCCAGCAGCCAAGGAACAGGGTCGGGGCAAGAGACCCAGTACTTC. Its translation: CASSQGTGSGQETQYF.

This clonotype was recorded at least ten times. The genes are TRBV9 and TRBJ2-3; 11 bases match TRBD2. V shed 0 bases and J 3 bases; nucleotides not matched to a gene: 6. Germline V CDR1 and CDR2: SGDLS, YYNGEE. The CDR3 consists of 17 residues. The CDR3 DNA follows: TGTGCCAGCAGCGTAGTTAGCGGGGGGGCCCGAACAGATACGCAGTATTTT. It is translated as CASSVVSGGARTDTQYF.

The table lists this clonotype with many counts. V and J are TRBV27 and TRBJ2-3; 9 bases map to TRBD1. There are 13 residues in the CDR3. V was pared by 11 bases and J by 2 bases, with 5 bases of the junction left unmatched. Germline V gene lookup returns CDR1 MNHEY and CDR2 SMNVEV (reference sequence). The CDR3 coding sequence is TGTGCCGTCCGGGACAGGGTCACAGATACGCAGTATTTT. It encodes CAVRDRVTDTQYF.

The CDR3 loop reads CSVEGGRAGTEAFF. CDR3 DNA: TGCAGCGTTGAAGGTGGGAGGGCAGGGACTGAAGCTTTCTTT. J is TRBJ1-1 and V is TRBV29-1; possibly TRBD1 for D (5 bases). The CDR3 loop spans 14 amino acids. V was trimmed by 1 base and J by 5 bases, leaving 14 bases between them. Germline values: CDR1 SQVTM, CDR2 ANQGSEA.

This clonotype was detected ten times or more. V is TRBV7-2 and J is TRBJ2-2; weak D call: TRBD2 (6 bases). There are 15 residues in the CDR3. Per the germline V gene, CDR1 is SGHTA and CDR2 is FQGNSA. V lost 1 base and J lost 7, with 13 bases in between. The CDR3 reads CASSLGGVFVGELFF. The CDR3 nucleotides are TGTGCCAGCAGCTTAGGGGGGGTGTTTGTCGGGGAGCTGTTTTTT.

On this clonotype itself: This may be a read error, as it is one base from a much larger clone. This chain links TRBV6-6 with TRBJ2-7; D uncertain. In germline, CDR1 is MNHNY, CDR2 SVGAGI (reference sequence). Trimming left V 6 bases short and J 8 bases short, with 5 bases between. The CDR3 loop spans 9 amino acids. The chain's CDR3 is CASSQQQYF. CDR3 bases: TGTGCCAGCAGCCAGCAGCAGTACTTC.

This clonotype was detected many times. The chain joins TRBV29-1 to TRBJ2-1, with 12 bases aligning to TRBD2. The length of the CDR3 is 19 residues. CDR1 and CDR2 from the germline V gene are SQVTM and ANQGSEA. Germline trimming cut 6 bases from V and 3 bases from J; bases unmatched to any gene: 18. In DNA form, the CDR3 reads TGCAGCGTGGGACTTCGGCTAGCGGGGGGGCGTTCTCACTACAATGAGCAGTTCTTC. Protein: CSVGLRLAGGRSHYNEQFF.

This clonotype was seen a few times. The chain employs TRBV4-1 and TRBJ2-1; 9 bases are a match to TRBD2. From germline, CDR1 is MGHRA and CDR2 YSYEKL. The CDR3 sequence is 17 residues long. V lost 0 bases and J lost 0; bases outside the gene matches: 3. CDR3 protein: CASSQEGRGGSYNEQFF. In DNA form, the CDR3 reads TGCGCCAGCAGCCAAGAAGGGCGGGGGGGCTCCTACAATGAGCAGTTCTTC.

The rearrangement joins TRBV7-8 to TRBJ2-4, with TRBD2 matching over 8 bases. The CDR3 is 17 residues long. The germline gives CDR1 SGHVS, CDR2 FQNEAQ. V shed 4 bases and J 1 base; nucleotides not matched to a gene: 9. This chain's CDR3 is CASSSHSGERAKNIQYF. DNA for the CDR3: TGTGCCAGCAGCTCGCATAGCGGGGAACGCGCCAAAAACATTCAGTACTTC.

This clonotype was found a few times. The CDR3 DNA follows: TGTGCCAGCAGGATCCGGGGAAGCGGCTACACCTTC. This gives the protein CASRIRGSGYTF. V gene TRBV7-2 combines with J gene TRBJ1-2; no firm D call. The V gene lost 6 bases and the J gene lost 8 bases, with 13 bases spanning the gap. CDR1 is SGHTA and CDR2 is FQGNSA in the germline V gene. The CDR3 totals 12 residues.